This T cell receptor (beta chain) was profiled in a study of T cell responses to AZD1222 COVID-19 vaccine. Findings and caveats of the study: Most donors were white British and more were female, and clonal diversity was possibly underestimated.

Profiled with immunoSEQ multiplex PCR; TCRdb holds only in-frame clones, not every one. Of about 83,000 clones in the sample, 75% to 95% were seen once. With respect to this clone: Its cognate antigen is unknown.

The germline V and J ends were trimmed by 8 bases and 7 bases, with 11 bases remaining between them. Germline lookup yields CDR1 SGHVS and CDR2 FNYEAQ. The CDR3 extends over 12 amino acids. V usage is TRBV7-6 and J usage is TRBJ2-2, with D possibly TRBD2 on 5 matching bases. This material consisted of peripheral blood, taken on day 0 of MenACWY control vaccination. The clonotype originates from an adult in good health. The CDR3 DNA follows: TGTGCCAGCGGGAGTGGCGTCGGGGAGCTGTTTTTT. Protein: CASGSGVGELFF.